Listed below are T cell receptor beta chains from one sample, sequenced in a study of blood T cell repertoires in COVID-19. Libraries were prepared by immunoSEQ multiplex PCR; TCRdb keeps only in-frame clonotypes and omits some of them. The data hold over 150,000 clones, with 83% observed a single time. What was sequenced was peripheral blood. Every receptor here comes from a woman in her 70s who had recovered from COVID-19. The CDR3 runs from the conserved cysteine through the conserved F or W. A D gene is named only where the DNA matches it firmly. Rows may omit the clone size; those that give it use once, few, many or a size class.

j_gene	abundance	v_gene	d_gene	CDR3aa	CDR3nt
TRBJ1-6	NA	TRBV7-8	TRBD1	CASSSQTGGSYNSPLHF	TGTGCCAGCAGCTCACAGACAGGGGGGTCCTATAATTCACCCCTCCACTTT
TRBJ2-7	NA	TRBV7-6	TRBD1	CASSLGGTGGEQYF	TGTGCCAGCAGCTTAGGGGGGACAGGGGGTGAGCAGTACTTC
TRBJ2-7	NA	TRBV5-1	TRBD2	CASSPPGGAAYEQYF	TGCGCCAGCAGCCCCCCGGGGGGTGCCGCCTACGAGCAGTACTTC
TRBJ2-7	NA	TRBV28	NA	CASRLSYEQYF	TGTGCCAGCAGACTCTCCTACGAGCAGTACTTC
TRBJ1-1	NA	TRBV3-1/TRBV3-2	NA	CASTPGTPNTEAFF	TGTGCCAGCACCCCCGGGACACCAAACACTGAAGCTTTCTTT
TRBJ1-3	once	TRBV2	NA	CAQRGFGGNTIYF	TGTGCTCAAAGGGGGTTCGGGGGAAACACCATATATTTT
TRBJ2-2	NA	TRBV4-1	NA	CASSQGRGGAGELFF	TGCGCCAGCAGCCAAGGTCGTGGAGGGGCCGGGGAGCTGTTTTTT
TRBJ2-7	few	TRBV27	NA	CASSLLADSYEQYF	TGTGCCAGCAGTTTATTGGCAGACTCCTACGAGCAGTACTTC
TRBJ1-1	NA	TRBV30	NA	CAWSVGANTEAFF	TGTGCCTGGAGTGTAGGGGCCAACACTGAAGCTTTCTTT
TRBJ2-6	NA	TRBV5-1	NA	CASGEMGAGANVLTF	TGCGCCAGCGGGGAGATGGGGGCCGGGGCCAACGTCCTGACTTTC
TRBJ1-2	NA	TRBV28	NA	CASSPGSANYGYTF	TGTGCCAGCAGTCCCGGGTCGGCTAACTATGGCTACACCTTC
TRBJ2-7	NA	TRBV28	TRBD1	CASRLPGDRGYEQYF	TGTGCCAGCAGACTCCCCGGGGACAGGGGCTACGAGCAGTACTTC
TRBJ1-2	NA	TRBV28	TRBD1	CASSKDRGRLGYTF	TGTGCCAGCAGCAAGGACAGGGGGCGCCTTGGCTACACCTTC
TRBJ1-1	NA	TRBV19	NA	CASTPGHRVGNTEAFF	TGTGCCAGTACCCCGGGTCACAGGGTGGGGAACACTGAAGCTTTCTTT
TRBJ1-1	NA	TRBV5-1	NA	CASSFGGNTEAFF	TGCGCCAGCAGCTTCGGGGGGAACACTGAAGCTTTCTTT
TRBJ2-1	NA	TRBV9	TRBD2	CASSRGLADNEQFF	TGTGCCAGCAGCCGGGGACTAGCGGACAATGAGCAGTTCTTC
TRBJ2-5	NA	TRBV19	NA	CASSMLTGRETQYF	TGTGCCAGTAGTATGTTAACAGGGAGAGAGACCCAGTACTTC
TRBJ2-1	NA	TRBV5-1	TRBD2	CASSAPGTSGFNEQFF	TGCGCCAGCAGCGCACCCGGGACTAGCGGGTTTAATGAGCAGTTCTTC
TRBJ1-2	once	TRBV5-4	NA	CASMRRQAQPHGYTF	TGTGCCAGCATGCGACGACAGGCCCAGCCTCATGGCTACACCTTC
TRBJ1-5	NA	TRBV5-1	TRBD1	CASSWGTGGQPQHF	TGCGCCAGCAGCTGGGGGACAGGGGGTCAGCCCCAGCATTTT
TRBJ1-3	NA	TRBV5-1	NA	CASSLEGRGDTIYF	TGCGCCAGCAGCTTGGAGGGGCGCGGGGACACCATATATTTT
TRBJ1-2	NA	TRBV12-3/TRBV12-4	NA	CASSFGHGYTF	TGTGCCAGCAGTTTTGGGCATGGCTACACCTTC
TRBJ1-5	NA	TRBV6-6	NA	CASSYEAVRVQPQHF	TGTGCCAGCAGTTACGAGGCAGTCAGGGTTCAGCCCCAGCATTTT
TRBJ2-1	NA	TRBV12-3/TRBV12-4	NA	CASSLVLAGEQFF	TGTGCCAGCAGTTTGGTCCTCGCGGGGGAGCAGTTCTTC
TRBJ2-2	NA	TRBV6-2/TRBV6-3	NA	CASSYPPTGRDTGELFF	TGTGCCAGCAGTTACCCCCCTACAGGGCGGGACACCGGGGAGCTGTTTTTT